This T cell receptor (beta chain) came from a study of T cells expressing NK-cell markers. This CDR3 contains 13 residues. Germline V lookup: CDR1 SQVTM, CDR2 ANQGSEA. One entry per CDR3 protein, without DNA, is what TCRdb gives after re-calling the 5' RACE reads. The listing records around 100,000 distinct CDR3 sequences. Sequencing input: blood T cells: a sorted CD56 or NKG2C T cell subset, CD4+ or CD8+ T cells, or bulk PBMC T cells (not recorded which). The receptor was derived from a woman between 18 and 70 years old in good health. J is TRBJ1-2 and V is TRBV29-1. The CDR3 region is CSVHKESGSGYTF.